Sequencing of this TCR beta chain was carried out in a study of lymphopenia after photon versus proton radiotherapy. The study, taken as a whole, reports: Survival link was tested only in deceased patients; proton benefit remains a possibility. Proton therapy kept repertoires fairly stable, unlike photons, which gained effector/memory cells. After the lymphocyte nadir, photon-treated repertoires showed oligoclonal expansion, especially of CD8+ Temra cells. A bigger post-nadir fall in TCR diversity correlated inversely with survival time in deceased patients.

The ends were cut back, 0 bases at V and 5 bases at J, with 16 bases in the middle. The CDR3 covers 16 residues. The germline V gene has CDR1 MNHEY and CDR2 SMNVEV (reference sequence). Concerning this clone itself: What it binds is unknown.

Using immunoSEQ multiplex PCR, the repertoire was profiled, and TCRdb retains in-frame clones only, with some absent. The data contain 25,000 to 35,000 clones, about 87% of them seen just once; the ten biggest clones take up around 47%. This chain uses TRBV27 with TRBJ2-5; possible D gene TRBD1, 6 bases. The sequence came from a woman aged 60-75 years with cholangiocarcinoma. Some clones in this sample may be carry-over from other donors' samples. Sequenced here: peripheral blood, sampled from a patient treated with proton-based radiotherapy. CDR3 nucleotides: TGTGCCAGCAGTTTATCGAACAGGGCTTATTCGGAGACCCAGTACTTC. Protein product: CASSLSNRAYSETQYF.